The 22 T cell receptor beta chains below all came from one sample that was sequenced in a study of immune evolution from preneoplasia to lung adenocarcinoma. Generated by immunoSEQ multiplex PCR, the TCRdb table keeps only in-frame clones and is missing some. The sample yields about 6,600 clones, around 83% seen once. The sequencing sample was made of FFPE invasive lung adenocarcinoma tissue. The receptors stem from a person aged 50-70 years with lung adenocarcinoma.

The chain couples TRBV28 to TRBJ2-5; TRBD1 aligns across 7 bases. J was trimmed by 3 bases and V by 8 bases; bases with no gene match: 6. Per the germline V gene, CDR1 is MDHEN and CDR2 is SYDVKM. This CDR3 contains 13 residues. The CDR3 here is CASADREEETQYF. The CDR3 DNA is TGTGCCAGCGCCGACAGGGAAGAAGAGACCCAGTACTTC.

This clone was observed a few times. CDR3 sequence reads: CASNTGPNTGELFF. In DNA, the CDR3 is TGTGCCAGCAATACGGGCCCGAACACCGGGGAGCTGTTTTTT. The chain combines TRBV19 with TRBJ2-2; D uncertain. Germline loops: CDR1 LNHDA, CDR2 SQIVND (reference sequence). The CDR3 totals 14 residues. V lost 9 bases, J lost 0 bases, and 11 bases lay in between.

This chain links TRBV18 with TRBJ2-5; TRBD2 aligns across 7 bases. The CDR3 covers 15 residues. The V segment lost 2 bases and the J segment 0 bases; nucleotides outside the gene matches: 3. The germline CDR1 and CDR2 sequences are KGHSH and LQKENI. The CDR3 sequence: CASSPRSGNQETQYF. CDR3 DNA sequence: TGTGCCAGCTCACCAAGAAGCGGGAACCAAGAGACCCAGTACTTC.

The V and J genes are TRBV18 and TRBJ1-3, with 9 bases lining up with TRBD1. CDR3 length: 17 residues. CDR1 is KGHSH, CDR2 LQKENI, per germline. V shed 2 bases and J 1 base; nucleotides not matched to a gene: 6. CDR3 sequence reads: CASSPSPGQGSGNTIYF. CDR3 bases: TGTGCCAGCTCACCAAGCCCGGGACAGGGTTCTGGAAACACCATATATTTT. Full variable domain (outside the CDR3, taken from reference TRBV18 and TRBJ1-3): NAGVMQNPRHLVRRRGQEARLRCSPMKGHSHVYWYRQLPEEGLKFMVYLQKENIIDESGMPKERFSAEFPKEGPSILRIQQVVRGDSAAYFCASSPSPGQGSGNTIYFGEGSWLTVV.

The CDR3 nucleotides read TGTGCCAGTAGGACGAGGCAGGGGAACATGAACACTGAAGCTTTCTTT. This codes for CASRTRQGNMNTEAFF. The V call is TRBV19, the J call TRBJ1-1; D is possibly TRBD1 (6 bases). Trimming cost V 6 bases and J 0 bases, with 17 bases left between them. The germline V gene has CDR1 LNHDA and CDR2 SQIVND (reference sequence). This CDR3 contains 16 residues.

In its sample, this clone was seen once. Different DNA sequences within this sample yield the same CDR3. The chain is built from TRBV28 and TRBJ1-2, with 9 bases that match TRBD1. Germline values: CDR1 MDHEN, CDR2 SYDVKM. The CDR3 sequence is 13 residues long. J gave up 5 bases and V 5 bases, and 3 bases lay outside the gene matches. This CDR3 is CASSPGTGYGYTF. CDR3 in DNA: TGTGCCAGCAGTCCCGGGACAGGGTATGGCTACACCTTC.

This chain's CDR3 is CASSLVSGRPDTQYF. The CDR3 DNA follows: TGTGCCAGCAGCTTAGTTAGCGGGAGACCAGATACGCAGTATTTT. V is TRBV7-2 and J is TRBJ2-3, with 9 bases fitting TRBD2. Losses at the gene ends were 1 base for V and 4 bases for J; bases not matched to a gene: 3. In germline, CDR1 is SGHTA, CDR2 FQGNSA. The CDR3 extends over 15 amino acids. The whole variable domain, remainder taken from reference TRBV7-2 and TRBJ2-3, is GAGVSQSPSNKVTEKGKDVELRCDPISGHTALYWYRQSLGQGLEFLIYFQGNSAPDKSGLPSDRFSAERTGGSVSTLTIQRTQQEDSAVYLCASSLVSGRPDTQYFGPGTRLTVL.

The genes are TRBV9 and TRBJ2-1; 8 nucleotides line up with TRBD2. The germline CDR1 and CDR2 sequences are SGDLS and YYNGEE. The CDR3 is 15 amino acids. V lost 5 bases and J lost 3; bases outside the gene matches: 7. As DNA, the CDR3 is TGTGCCAGCAGGGCCGGACTAGCAGACTACAATGAGCAGTTCTTC. Protein sequence: CASRAGLADYNEQFF.

The rearrangement uses TRBV28 and TRBJ2-1, with 12 positions matching TRBD2. The length of the CDR3 is 17 residues. The germline CDR1 and CDR2 sequences are MDHEN and SYDVKM. The V and J ends lost 5 bases and 3 bases, in that order; junction bases with no gene match: 8. DNA of the CDR3: TGTGCCAGCAGTCCTTCTAGCGGGAGGGATAACTACAATGAGCAGTTCTTC. Translating gives CASSPSSGRDNYNEQFF.

The table lists this clone with a count of one. The chain carries TRBV28 and TRBJ2-5; D is uncertain. The germline CDR1 and CDR2 sequences are MDHEN and SYDVKM. The CDR3 extends over 14 amino acids. Deletions cut 6 bases from V and 5 bases from J, with 16 bases between. CDR3 sequence reads: CASSPPGIRETQYF. The CDR3, as DNA: TGTGCCAGCAGCCCCCCGGGTATTAGGGAGACCCAGTACTTC.

The genes are TRBV4-1 and TRBJ2-7; possibly TRBD1 for D (5 bases). Germline V gives CDR1 MGHRA, CDR2 YSYEKL. This CDR3 is 18 amino acids long. V lost 1 base to trimming and J lost 1 base, with 20 bases between them. The CDR3 sequence is CASSQVLDGTGQSYEQYF. Here the CDR3 DNA reads TGCGCCAGCAGCCAAGTTCTAGATGGAACAGGCCAATCCTACGAGCAGTACTTC.

The J gene is TRBJ2-7, the V gene TRBV4-2; 8 bases map to TRBD2. Losses at the gene ends were 2 bases for V and 4 bases for J; bases not matched to a gene: 4. This CDR3 spans 14 amino acids. CDR1 is LGHNA, CDR2 YNFKEQ, per germline. In DNA, the CDR3 is TGTGCCAGCAGCCAACTAGCGGGCTCTTACGAGCAGTACTTC. This sequence encodes CASSQLAGSYEQYF.

The chain has TRBV7-9 and TRBJ2-7, with D unresolved. Germline V gene sequence: CDR1 SEHNR, CDR2 FQNEAQ (reference sequence). V was cut by 8 bases and J by 0 bases, with 11 bases left in between. This CDR3 spans 13 amino acids. CDR3: CASSVVSSYEQYF. The CDR3 bases are TGTGCCAGCTCCGTAGTGAGCTCCTACGAGCAGTACTTC.

V gene TRBV10-3 combines with J gene TRBJ1-5; D ambiguous. The V end was cut by 0 bases, the J end by 6 bases, with 3 bases between. The germline gives CDR1 ENHRY, CDR2 SYGVKD. This CDR3 has 12 residues. CDR3 bases: TGTGCCATCAGTGAGTCAGGTCAGCCCCAGCATTTT. Translated: CAISESGQPQHF.

The rearrangement links TRBV5-1 to TRBJ2-7; D possibly uses TRBD1 or TRBD2 (5 bases each). The CDR3 is 13 amino acids. The germline V gene has CDR1 SGHRS and CDR2 YFSETQ. V lost 3 bases, J lost 3 bases, and 10 bases lay in between. The CDR3 sequence is CASSWDGYYEQYF. The CDR3 nucleotides are TGCGCCAGCAGCTGGGACGGCTACTACGAGCAGTACTTC.

The CDR3 reads CACRTGANTEAFF. The CDR3 nucleotides are TGTGCCTGCCGGACAGGGGCGAACACTGAAGCTTTCTTT. The chain joins TRBV30 to TRBJ1-1, with 9 bases matching TRBD1. Per germline, CDR1 GTSNPN and CDR2 SVGIG (reference sequence). This CDR3 has 13 amino acids. J was trimmed by 1 base and V by 6 bases; bases with no gene match: 3.

About this clone itself: Other DNA sequences in this sample translate to the same CDR3. The CDR3 is CASSSGTSGVTDTQYF. The CDR3 nucleotides are TGTGCCAGCAGCTCCGGGACTAGCGGGGTTACAGATACGCAGTATTTT. The chain has TRBV5-8 and TRBJ2-3; 13 bases map to TRBD2. In germline, CDR1 is SGHTS, CDR2 YDEGEE. CDR3 length: 16 amino acids. The trim removed 3 bases at V and 3 bases at J, leaving 4 bases unmatched.

This clone has only a few counts. The V gene is TRBV7-3, the J gene TRBJ2-2, with 11 positions matching TRBD1. V lost 5 bases and J lost 6; bases outside the gene matches: 8. Germline V gene lookup returns CDR1 SGHTA and CDR2 FQGTGA. CDR3 length equals 16 residues. Here the CDR3 DNA reads TGTGCCAGCAGCCCTCGCCCGGGACAGGGGGCCGGGGAGCTGTTTTTT. Translating it yields CASSPRPGQGAGELFF.

The chain links TRBV7-9 to TRBJ2-3; D is perhaps TRBD2 (5 bases). Germline CDR1 and CDR2: SEHNR and FQNEAQ (reference sequence). Between the trimmed V and J ends, which lost 5 bases and 2 bases, there was a span of 17 bases. The CDR3 length is 16 residues. In nucleotides, the CDR3 is TGTGCCAGCAGCCTCCCAGCTAGCACCTACACAGATACGCAGTATTTT. Protein product: CASSLPASTYTDTQYF.

V gene TRBV5-1 combines with J gene TRBJ2-1; D gene unclear. The germline CDR1 and CDR2 sequences are SGHRS and YFSETQ. This CDR3 comprises 16 residues. Trimming stripped 0 bases from V and 6 bases from J, with 16 bases between. The CDR3: CASSLVSRLVINEQFF. The CDR3 DNA sequence: TGCGCCAGCAGCTTGGTTTCGCGGCTAGTAATCAATGAGCAGTTCTTC.

This sequence joins TRBV6-7 and TRBJ1-2; 10 bases match TRBD1. TRBV6-7 counts as an open reading frame of uncertain function. This CDR3 spans 16 amino acids. Unmatched junction bases numbered 12, after V lost 3 bases and J lost 8 bases. DNA of the CDR3: TGTGCCAGCAGTTATGGGAAAGGGACAGGGGTGGGAGGCTACACCTTC. Protein product: CASSYGKGTGVGGYTF.

The chain recombines TRBV13 with TRBJ1-3; D is unclear. The CDR3 is made up of 16 amino acids. CDR1 PRHDT and CDR2 FYEKMQ come from the germline V gene (reference sequence). V was shortened by 0 bases and J by 1 base, with 10 bases between the two germline ends. CDR3 sequence reads: CASSLGPVRSGNTIYF. In DNA form, the CDR3 reads TGTGCCAGCAGCTTAGGCCCGGTTCGGTCTGGAAACACCATATATTTT.